This T cell receptor beta chain was found in a study of blood T cell repertoires in COVID-19 (TCRdb year 2020). Describing the broader study: The collaborator samples originated in the United States, Italy and Spain and spanned the acute and convalescent phases of COVID-19. The prospective study material was composed of cDNA or gDNA derived from T cells, B-cell-depleted T cells, or PBMCs. Subjects who had been exposed to COVID-19, were actively infected with it, or had recovered from it provided the deeply sampled blood TCRbeta repertoires that made up the dataset. The repertoires were released in a freely available public database intended as a resource for research on the immune response to SARS-CoV-2. Samples were obtained from the ongoing ImmuneRACE study (first 160 participants) and from 1,254 subjects provided by 6 global collaborators. Sample metadata almost always included a de-identified subject ID, COVID-19 status, age in years and sex. Where available, HLA class I and class II types were taken from metadata supplied by the sample provider and were not determined by assay-based typing.

TCRbeta CDR3 regions were amplified from genomic DNA using the immunoSEQ Assay, a bias-controlled multiplex PCR. As for the original processing: The number of nucleated cells in each sample was estimated by amplification of reference gene primers within the assay. To quantify the absolute abundance of each unique TCRbeta CDR3 rearrangement, sequence reads were collapsed and filtered. Productive Simpson clonality was computed per sample as the square root of Simpson's diversity index over productive rearrangements. The immuneACCESS repertoire file appears here via TCRdb, limited to in-frame rearrangements. These files lack a portion of the clones; in checked studies, under half of the deficit traces to unresolved V genes, and the cause of the others is not known. That table furnishes V, J and clone size, whereas the DNA furnished D and trimming. Present in this sample are more than 95,000 clones, approximately 82% of which were seen just once. About 5.4% of the sample is taken by the ten largest.

What the study reported, not specific to this receptor: Clinical and demographic metadata were provided uncurated, with the amount varying by source and participant.

Whole blood was collected in K2EDTA tubes by collaborating institutions according to the institutions' own protocols. For TCRbeta analysis, collaborators shipped samples as frozen whole blood, isolated PBMCs, or DNA extracted from either of those sample types. About this clone itself: The antigen it recognizes is unknown. No much larger clone is present one base from it, and per-base qualities are unavailable.

This sequence originates from a man older than 75 with active or convalescent COVID-19. Input material: peripheral blood.

The encoded CDR3 is CASRLTGVNTEAFF. The DNA sequence is as follows: TGTGCCAGCAGACTGACAGGGGTGAACACTGAAGCTTTCTTT. Recombination connected TRBV6-6 to TRBJ1-1, with 8 junctional bases fitting TRBD1. From its cysteine to its phenylalanine, the CDR3 spans 14 amino acids. Kept here is only the CDR3 DNA, which spans 42 bases and is read in frame from base 1. CDR1 and CDR2 are drawn from the germline V gene (reference sequence): MNHNY, SVGAGI. Trimmed from V: 6 bases; trimmed from J: 0 bases; junction bases lacking a gene match: 3.